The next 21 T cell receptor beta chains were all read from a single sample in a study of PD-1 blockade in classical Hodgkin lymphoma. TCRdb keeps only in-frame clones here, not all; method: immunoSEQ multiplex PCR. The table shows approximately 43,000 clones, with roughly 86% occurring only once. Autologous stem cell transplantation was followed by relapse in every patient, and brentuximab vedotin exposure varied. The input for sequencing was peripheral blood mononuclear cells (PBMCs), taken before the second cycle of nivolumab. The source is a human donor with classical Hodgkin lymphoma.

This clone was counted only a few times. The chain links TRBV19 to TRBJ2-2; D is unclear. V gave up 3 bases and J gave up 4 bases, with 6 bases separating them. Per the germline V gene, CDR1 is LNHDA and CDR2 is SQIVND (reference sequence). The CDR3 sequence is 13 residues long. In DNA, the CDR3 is TGTGCCAGTAGTATTGGAAGCACCGGGGAGCTGTTTTTT. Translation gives CASSIGSTGELFF.

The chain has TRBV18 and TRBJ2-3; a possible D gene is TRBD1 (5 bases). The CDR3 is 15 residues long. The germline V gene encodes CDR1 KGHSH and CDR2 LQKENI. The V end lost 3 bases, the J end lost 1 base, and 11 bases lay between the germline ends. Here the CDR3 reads CASSPLAGRTDTQYF. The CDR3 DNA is TGTGCCAGCTCACCCCTGGCAGGGCGCACAGATACGCAGTATTTT.

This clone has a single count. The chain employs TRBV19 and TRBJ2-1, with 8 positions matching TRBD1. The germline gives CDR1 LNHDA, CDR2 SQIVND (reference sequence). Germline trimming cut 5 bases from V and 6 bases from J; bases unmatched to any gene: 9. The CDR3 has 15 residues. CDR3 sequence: CASSYPGQVTNEQFF. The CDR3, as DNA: TGTGCCAGTAGTTACCCGGGACAGGTAACCAATGAGCAGTTCTTC.

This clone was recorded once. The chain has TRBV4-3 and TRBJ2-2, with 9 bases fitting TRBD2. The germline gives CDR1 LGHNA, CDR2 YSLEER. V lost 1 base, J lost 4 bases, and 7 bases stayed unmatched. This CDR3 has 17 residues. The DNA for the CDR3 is TGCGCCAGCAGCCAAGGCCGCGGCGGGGGGGGCACCGGGGAGCTGTTTTTT. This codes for CASSQGRGGGGTGELFF.

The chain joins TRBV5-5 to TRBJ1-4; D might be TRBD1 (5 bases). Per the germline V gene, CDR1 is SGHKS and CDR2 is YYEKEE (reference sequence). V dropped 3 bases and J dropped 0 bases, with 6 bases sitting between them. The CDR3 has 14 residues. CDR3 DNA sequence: TGTGCCAGCAGCTCGACAGCAACTAATGAAAAACTGTTTTTT. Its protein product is CASSSTATNEKLFF.

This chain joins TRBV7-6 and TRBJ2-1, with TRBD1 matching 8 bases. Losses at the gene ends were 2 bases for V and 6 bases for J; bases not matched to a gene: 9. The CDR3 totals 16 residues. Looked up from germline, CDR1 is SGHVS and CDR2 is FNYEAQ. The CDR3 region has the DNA TGTGCCAGCAGCTTATTTCCCGGACAGGGAGCCAATGAGCAGTTCTTC. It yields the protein CASSLFPGQGANEQFF.

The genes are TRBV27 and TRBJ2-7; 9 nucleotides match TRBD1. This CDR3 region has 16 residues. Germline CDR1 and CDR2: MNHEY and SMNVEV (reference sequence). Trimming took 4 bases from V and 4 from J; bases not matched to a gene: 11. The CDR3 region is CASSYRGQGYYYEQYF. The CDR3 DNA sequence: TGTGCCAGCAGTTATAGGGGACAGGGTTACTATTACGAGCAGTACTTC.

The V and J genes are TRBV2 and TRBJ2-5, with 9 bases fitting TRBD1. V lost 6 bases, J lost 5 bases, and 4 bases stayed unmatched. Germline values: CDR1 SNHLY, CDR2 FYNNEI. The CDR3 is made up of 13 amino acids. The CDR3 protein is CASSTQGAETQYF. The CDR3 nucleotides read TGTGCCAGCAGCACACAGGGGGCCGAGACCCAGTACTTC.

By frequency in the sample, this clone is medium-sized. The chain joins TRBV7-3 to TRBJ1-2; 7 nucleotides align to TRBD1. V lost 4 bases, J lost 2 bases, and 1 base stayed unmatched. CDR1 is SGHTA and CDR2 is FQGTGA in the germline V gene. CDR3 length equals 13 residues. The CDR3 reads CASSWTGNYGYTF. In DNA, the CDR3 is TGTGCCAGCAGCTGGACAGGAAACTATGGCTACACCTTC.

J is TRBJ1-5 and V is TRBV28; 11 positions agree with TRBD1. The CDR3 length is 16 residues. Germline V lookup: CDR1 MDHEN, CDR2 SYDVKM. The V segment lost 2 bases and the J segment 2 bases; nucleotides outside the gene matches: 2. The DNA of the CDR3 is TGTGCCAGCAGTTTAGGGACAGGGGGAGGCAATCAGCCCCAGCATTTT. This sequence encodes CASSLGTGGGNQPQHF.

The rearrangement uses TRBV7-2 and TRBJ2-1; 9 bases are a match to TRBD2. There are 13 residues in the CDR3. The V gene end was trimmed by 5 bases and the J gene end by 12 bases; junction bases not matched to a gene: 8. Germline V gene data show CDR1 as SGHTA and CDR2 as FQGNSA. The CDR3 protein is CASSPKAGGRQFF. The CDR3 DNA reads TGTGCCAGCAGCCCCAAGGCGGGGGGGCGGCAGTTCTTC. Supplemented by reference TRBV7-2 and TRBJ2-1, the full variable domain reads GAGVSQSPSNKVTEKGKDVELRCDPISGHTALYWYRQSLGQGLEFLIYFQGNSAPDKSGLPSDRFSAERTGGSVSTLTIQRTQQEDSAVYLCASSPKAGGRQFFGPGTRLTVL.

CDR3 sequence: CASSASTGRRETQYF. The CDR3, as DNA: TGTGCCAGCAGTGCCTCAACGGGGCGCCGGGAGACCCAGTACTTC. The V and J genes are TRBV28 and TRBJ2-5; D possibly matches TRBD1 or TRBD2 (5 bases each). Trimming took off 5 bases at V and 5 bases at J, with 18 bases between the two ends. The CDR3 consists of 15 residues. Germline CDR1 reads MDHEN; CDR2 reads SYDVKM.

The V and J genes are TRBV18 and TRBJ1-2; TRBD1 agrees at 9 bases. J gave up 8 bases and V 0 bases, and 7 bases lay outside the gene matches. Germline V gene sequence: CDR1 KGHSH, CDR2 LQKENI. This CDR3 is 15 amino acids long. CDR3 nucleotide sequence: TGTGCCAGCTCACCACCCGCGGGGACAGGGAACGGCTACACCTTC. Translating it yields CASSPPAGTGNGYTF.

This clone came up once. Written as DNA, the CDR3 is TGTGCCAGCAGCCTAGGGGCGTTAGGGTACGAGCAGTACTTC. Its protein is CASSLGALGYEQYF. This chain connects TRBV27 to TRBJ2-7; D might be TRBD1 (5 bases). Per germline, CDR1 MNHEY and CDR2 SMNVEV (reference sequence). V lost 6 bases and J 4 bases, leaving 16 bases between the germline ends. This CDR3 contains 14 residues.

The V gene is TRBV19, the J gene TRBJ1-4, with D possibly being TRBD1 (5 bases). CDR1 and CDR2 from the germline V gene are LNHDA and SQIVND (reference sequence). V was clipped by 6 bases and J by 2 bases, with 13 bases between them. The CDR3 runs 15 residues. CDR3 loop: CASRSGGKTNEKLFF. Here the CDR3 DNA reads TGTGCCAGTAGGTCGGGGGGTAAGACTAATGAAAAACTGTTTTTT.

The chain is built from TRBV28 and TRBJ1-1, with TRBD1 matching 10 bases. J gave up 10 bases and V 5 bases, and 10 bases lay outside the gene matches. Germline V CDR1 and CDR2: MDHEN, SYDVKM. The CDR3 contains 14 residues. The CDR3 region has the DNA TGTGCCAGCAGTATACCCGGGACAGGGGTTGTAGCTTTCTTT. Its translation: CASSIPGTGVVAFF.

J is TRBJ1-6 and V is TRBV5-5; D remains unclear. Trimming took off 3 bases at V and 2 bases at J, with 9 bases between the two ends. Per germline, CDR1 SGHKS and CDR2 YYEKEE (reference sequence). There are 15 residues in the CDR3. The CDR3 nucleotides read TGTGCCAGCAGCTGGACGGTGGCCTATAATTCACCCCTCCACTTT. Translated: CASSWTVAYNSPLHF.

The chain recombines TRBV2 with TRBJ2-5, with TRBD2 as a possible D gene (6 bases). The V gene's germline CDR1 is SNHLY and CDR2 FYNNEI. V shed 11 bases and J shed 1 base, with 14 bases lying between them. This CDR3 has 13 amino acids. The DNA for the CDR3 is TGTGCCGGGAAAAGGGAGGCCCAAGAGACCCAGTACTTC. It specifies CAGKREAQETQYF.

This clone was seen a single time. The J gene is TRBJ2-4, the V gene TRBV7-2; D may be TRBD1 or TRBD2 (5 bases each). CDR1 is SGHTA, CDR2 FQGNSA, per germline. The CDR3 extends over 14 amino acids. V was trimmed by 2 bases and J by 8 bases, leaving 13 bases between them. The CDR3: CASSLIARGDIQYF. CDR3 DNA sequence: TGTGCCAGCAGCTTAATTGCTAGAGGGGACATTCAGTACTTC.

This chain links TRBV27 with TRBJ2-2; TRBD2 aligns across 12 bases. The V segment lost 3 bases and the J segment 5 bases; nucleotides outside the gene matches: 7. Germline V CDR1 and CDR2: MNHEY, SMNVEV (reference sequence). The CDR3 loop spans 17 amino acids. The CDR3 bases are TGTGCCAGCAGTTTCCTAGCGGGAGGGCGGGGGACCGGGGAGCTGTTTTTT. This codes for CASSFLAGGRGTGELFF.

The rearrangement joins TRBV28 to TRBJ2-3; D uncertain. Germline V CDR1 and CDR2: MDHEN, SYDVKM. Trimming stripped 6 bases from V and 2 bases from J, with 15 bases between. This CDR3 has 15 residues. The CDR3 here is CASRSQETYTDTQYF. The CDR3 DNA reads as TGTGCCAGCAGATCCCAGGAAACCTACACAGATACGCAGTATTTT.